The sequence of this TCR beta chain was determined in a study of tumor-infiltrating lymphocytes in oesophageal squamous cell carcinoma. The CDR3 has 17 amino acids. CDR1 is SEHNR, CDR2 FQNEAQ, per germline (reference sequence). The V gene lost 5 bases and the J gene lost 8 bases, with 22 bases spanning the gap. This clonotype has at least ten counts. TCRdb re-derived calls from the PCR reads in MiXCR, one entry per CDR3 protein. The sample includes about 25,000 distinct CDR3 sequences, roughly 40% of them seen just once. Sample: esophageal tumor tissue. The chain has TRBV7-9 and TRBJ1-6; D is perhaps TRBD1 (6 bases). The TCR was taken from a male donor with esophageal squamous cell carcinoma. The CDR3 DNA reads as TGTGCCAGCAGCCCACCCCGAACAGGGCGACTTGATTCACCCCTCCACTTT. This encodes CASSPPRTGRLDSPLHF.